This TCR beta chain was captured in a study of patients and donors after allogeneic stem cell transplantation. TCRdb recomputed calls from the RT-PCR reads with MiXCR, one row per CDR3 protein. There are over 200,000 distinct CDR3 sequences in the sample; less than 50% occur only once, and roughly 11% lies in the top ten. This clonotype was recorded a few times. The origin of this receptor is a human donor who was either an allogeneic HSCT recipient or a stem cell or donor lymphocyte infusion donor (not recorded which). It is not recorded whose cells these are; they may come from a transplant donor. Sequencing was done on a sample of blood, either unsorted or a sorted T cell fraction (not recorded which).

The CDR3 here is CATSRLAGASSYEQYF. As DNA, the CDR3 is TGTGCCACCAGCAGGCTAGCGGGGGCCAGCTCCTACGAGCAGTACTTC. The V and J genes are TRBV15 and TRBJ2-7; 10 nucleotides align to TRBD2. Germline lookup yields CDR1 LNHNV and CDR2 YYDKDF (reference sequence). The CDR3 sequence is 16 residues long. V was clipped by 3 bases and J by 0 bases; unmatched bases: 5.